This entry lists 10 T cell receptor beta chains sequenced from one sample in a study of blood T cell repertoires in COVID-19. Method: immunoSEQ multiplex PCR; TCRdb's copy keeps in-frame clones and lacks some. The sample records 390,000 or so clones, more than 80% being singletons. Sequences were obtained from PBMCs or T cells enriched from blood (not recorded which). The receptors originated from a man between 18 and 35 years old who had recovered from COVID-19.

The gene calls are TRBV4-1 and TRBJ1-6; a weak D match, TRBD1 (5 bases). The V and J ends lost 3 bases and 14 bases respectively, with 17 bases between them. Per germline, CDR1 MGHRA and CDR2 YSYEKL. This CDR3 has 14 amino acids. CDR3 sequence reads: CASSQETVAMALHF. CDR3 DNA: TGCGCCAGCAGCCAGGAGACAGTCGCCATGGCCCTCCACTTT.

This rearrangement joins TRBV19 to TRBJ1-4, with TRBD1 identical over 8 bases. Germline V CDR1 and CDR2: LNHDA, SQIVND (reference sequence). The trim removed 5 bases at V and 8 bases at J, leaving 10 bases unmatched. The CDR3 has 15 amino acids. CDR3 coding DNA: TGTGCCAGTAGTTCTATCGGGACAGGAGGCGAAAAACTGTTTTTT. Translation gives CASSSIGTGGEKLFF.

This chain links TRBV2 with TRBJ1-4; D remains unclear. Germline CDR1 reads SNHLY; CDR2 reads FYNNEI. V lost 11 bases and J 7 bases, leaving 14 bases between the germline ends. The CDR3 has 12 amino acids. The CDR3 coding sequence is TGTGCCTCGAGCGTCCGGATTGAAAAACTGTTTTTT. Amino acid sequence: CASSVRIEKLFF.

The CDR3 here is CASRDRATYEQYF. As DNA, the CDR3 is TGTGCCAGCAGGGACAGGGCTACCTACGAGCAGTACTTC. The chain recombines TRBV5-6 with TRBJ2-7, with TRBD1 matching over 8 bases. CDR3 length: 13 amino acids. Trimming cost V 5 bases and J 2 bases; bases outside gene matches: 3. The germline V gene has CDR1 SGHDT and CDR2 YYEEEE. Complete variable domain (other parts from reference TRBV5-6 and TRBJ2-7): DAGVTQSPTHLIKTRGQQVTLRCSPKSGHDTVSWYQQALGQGPQFIFQYYEEEERQRGNFPDRFSGHQFPNYSSELNVNALLLGDSALYLCASRDRATYEQYFGPGTRLTVT.

The chain employs TRBV6-5 and TRBJ1-4, with D tentatively TRBD1 (5 bases). Germline assignment: CDR1 MNHEY and CDR2 SVGAGI. The V and J ends lost 10 bases and 4 bases respectively, with 16 bases between them. This CDR3 spans 14 amino acids. DNA for the CDR3: TGTGCCACTAGGGGTAGGGCCTTTAATGAAAAACTGTTTTTT. Translation gives CATRGRAFNEKLFF.

The V gene is TRBV2, the J gene TRBJ1-6, with 8 bases identical to TRBD1. The V gene end was trimmed by 6 bases and the J gene end by 0 bases; junction bases not matched to a gene: 10. Germline V CDR1 and CDR2: SNHLY, FYNNEI. CDR3 length equals 18 residues. This CDR3 is CASRLRDRSSSYNSPLHF. The CDR3 coding sequence is TGTGCCAGCAGACTCCGGGACAGGTCTTCCTCCTATAATTCACCCCTCCACTTT.

The rearrangement links TRBV5-6 to TRBJ2-1; TRBD2 aligns across 7 bases. The ends lost 2 bases at V and 7 bases at J; junction bases unmatched: 9. Germline V gene lookup returns CDR1 SGHDT and CDR2 YYEEEE. The CDR3 runs 15 residues. DNA for the CDR3: TGTGCCAGCAGCTTCCTAACCGGGACTAAGAATGAGCAGTTCTTC. Its protein is CASSFLTGTKNEQFF. Using reference TRBV5-6 and TRBJ2-1 for the parts outside the CDR3, the full variable domain is DAGVTQSPTHLIKTRGQQVTLRCSPKSGHDTVSWYQQALGQGPQFIFQYYEEEERQRGNFPDRFSGHQFPNYSSELNVNALLLGDSALYLCASSFLTGTKNEQFFGPGTRLTVL.

The chain couples TRBV6-5 to TRBJ1-2, with D possibly TRBD1 on 5 matching bases. The CDR3 consists of 14 residues. The germline V gene has CDR1 MNHEY and CDR2 SVGAGI. With 6 bases removed from V and 7 bases from J, the gap between germline ends came to 18 bases. The DNA for the CDR3 is TGTGCCAGCAGCGCGGGAGGGGTCCCCCTTGGCTACACCTTC. Translating it yields CASSAGGVPLGYTF.

The chain is built from TRBV28 and TRBJ1-4; TRBD1 matches 12 bases. The CDR3 is 15 amino acids. Looked up from germline, CDR1 is MDHEN and CDR2 is SYDVKM. Trimming at V came to 4 bases and at J to 8 bases, leaving 5 bases not matched to a gene. DNA of the CDR3: TGTGCCAGCAGTTCGGGACAGGGGGCAGGAGAAAAACTGTTTTTT. Residues: CASSSGQGAGEKLFF.

CDR3 in DNA: TGTGCCATCTCAGAAAGCAGGGGGCGGATCGAAGATACGCAGTATTTT. It specifies CAISESRGRIEDTQYF. This chain uses TRBV3-1 (or the pseudogene TRBV3-2) with TRBJ2-3; TRBD1 matches 8 bases. The CDR3 length is 16 residues. Germline loops: CDR1 LGHDT, CDR2 YNNKEL (reference sequence). V was clipped by 10 bases and J by 5 bases; unmatched bases: 17.